The rows below give T cell receptor beta chains drawn from one sample of a study of T cell changes during pregnancy in multiple sclerosis. Sequencing used immunoSEQ multiplex PCR; TCRdb keeps in-frame clones, though not all of them. The sample contains just over 80,000 clones, 90% to 95% of which appear only once. This material consisted of peripheral blood, taken in the second trimester of pregnancy. Source of these receptors: a female donor with multiple sclerosis, enrolled in a pregnancy study. CDR3s include the opening cysteine and the closing phenylalanine or tryptophan. A D gene is named only where the DNA matches it firmly. Clone size is not always given. Where it is, it says once, few, many or a class for expanded clones.

v_gene	abundance	d_gene	j_gene	CDR3aa	CDR3nt
TRBV7-8	-	TRBD1	TRBJ2-7	CASSAGDRGQLIYEQYF	TGTGCCAGCAGCGCAGGGGACAGGGGGCAATTAATCTACGAGCAGTACTTC
TRBV6-1	-	-	TRBJ2-3	CASSGGVSTDTQYF	TGTGCCAGCAGTGGGGGCGTAAGCACAGATACGCAGTATTTT
TRBV5-6	-	-	TRBJ1-2	CASSNTGRRGSGYTF	TGTGCCAGCAGCAACACCGGGCGCCGGGGGAGCGGCTACACCTTC
TRBV7-9	-	-	TRBJ1-1	CASSLGGVNTEAFF	TGTGCCAGCAGCTTAGGGGGGGTAAACACTGAAGCTTTCTTT
TRBV5-1	-	-	TRBJ1-2	CASSGGEGLAYGYTF	TGCGCCAGCAGCGGAGGGGAAGGGCTTGCCTATGGCTACACCTTC
TRBV7-6	-	-	TRBJ2-5	CASSRGLEETQYF	TGTGCCAGCAGCCGGGGACTGGAAGAGACCCAGTACTTC
TRBV7-9	once	-	TRBJ2-7	CASSAWDNSYEQYF	TGTGCCAGCAGCGCCTGGGACAACTCCTACGAGCAGTACTTC
TRBV30	-	-	TRBJ1-5	CAWSVGILNNQPQHF	TGTGCCTGGAGTGTCGGTATCCTTAACAATCAGCCCCAGCATTTT
TRBV7-9	-	TRBD1	TRBJ2-7	CATFRDRGYEQYF	TGTGCCACTTTCCGGGACAGGGGCTACGAGCAGTACTTC
TRBV2	-	TRBD1	TRBJ1-4	CASSRWVGTGGEKLFF	TGTGCCAGCAGTCGGTGGGTCGGGACAGGAGGCGAAAAACTGTTTTTT
TRBV7-8	-	-	TRBJ2-6	CASSLVQGTGSGANVLTF	TGTGCCAGCAGCTTAGTTCAGGGAACTGGTTCTGGGGCCAACGTCCTGACTTTC
TRBV5-5	-	TRBD1	TRBJ2-2	CASSRDRANTGELFF	TGTGCCAGCAGCCGGGACAGAGCGAACACCGGGGAGCTGTTTTTT
TRBV10-1	few	-	TRBJ2-1	CASSLRTRGGNEQFF	TGCGCCAGCAGCCTCCGCACTAGGGGAGGCAATGAGCAGTTCTTC
TRBV30	-	-	TRBJ1-1	CAWSVARGTEAFF	TGTGCCTGGAGTGTAGCGCGGGGCACTGAAGCTTTCTTT
TRBV7-8	-	-	TRBJ2-7	CASSFDRTSSYEQYF	TGTGCCAGCAGCTTTGACAGGACCAGCTCCTACGAGCAGTACTTC
TRBV2	-	TRBD2	TRBJ2-1	CATGLAARDEQFF	TGTGCCACCGGACTAGCGGCTAGGGATGAGCAGTTCTTC
TRBV7-2	-	-	TRBJ2-2	CASSLLGQSGELFF	TGTGCCAGCAGCCTACTGGGCCAGTCCGGGGAGCTGTTTTTT
TRBV28	-	-	TRBJ1-2	CASSFQNYGYTF	TGTGCCAGCAGTTTCCAGAACTATGGCTACACCTTC
TRBV19	once	TRBD1	TRBJ2-2	CASSLQGASTGELFF	TGTGCCAGTAGCCTCCAGGGGGCATCGACCGGGGAGCTGTTTTTT
TRBV9	-	-	TRBJ1-2	CASSLAGGPSYGYTF	TGTGCCAGCAGCCTAGCGGGAGGGCCCTCCTATGGCTACACCTTC
TRBV27	-	TRBD1	TRBJ1-2	CASSTVRGQAGYGYTF	TGTGCCAGCAGTACCGTCAGGGGGCAGGCGGGCTATGGCTACACCTTC
TRBV7-8	-	TRBD1	TRBJ1-1	CASSRRRTGDTEAFF	TGTGCCAGCAGCCGGAGACGGACAGGGGACACTGAAGCTTTCTTT
TRBV6-5	-	TRBD2	TRBJ2-1	CASSYREAGGNEQFF	TGTGCCAGCAGTTACCGAGAAGCGGGAGGGAATGAGCAGTTCTTC
TRBV10-3	-	TRBD2	TRBJ2-3	CATNGGMSTDTQYF	TGTGCCACCAACGGGGGGATGAGCACAGATACGCAGTATTTT
TRBV6-1	-	-	TRBJ2-3	CASSEALHAEGGTDTQYF	TGTGCCAGCAGTGAAGCGCTTCATGCCGAGGGCGGCACAGATACGCAGTATTTT
TRBV10-3	-	TRBD2	TRBJ2-3	CATRTSGRIDTQYF	TGTGCCACTAGGACTAGCGGGAGAATAGATACGCAGTATTTT
TRBV2	-	TRBD1	TRBJ1-1	CAIRFGQGLTEAFF	TGTGCCATCAGATTCGGACAGGGTTTGACTGAAGCTTTCTTT
TRBV19	-	TRBD2	TRBJ2-1	CASTNGALAGGNDEQFF	TGTGCCAGTACCAACGGGGCGTTAGCGGGAGGTAACGATGAGCAGTTCTTC
TRBV18	-	TRBD1	TRBJ2-2	CASSPRADRGTGELFF	TGTGCCAGCTCACCACGGGCCGACAGGGGCACCGGGGAGCTGTTTTTT
TRBV7-8	-	TRBD1	TRBJ2-7	CASSGLTGVQPSYEQYF	TGTGCCAGCAGCGGCCTCACAGGGGTACAACCCTCCTACGAGCAGTACTTC
TRBV5-1	-	TRBD1	TRBJ1-1	CASRRTGAENTEAFF	TGCGCCAGCAGGAGGACAGGGGCCGAGAACACTGAAGCTTTCTTT
TRBV21-1	-	-	TRBJ2-5	CASSKRGGGGTHQETQYF	TGTGCCAGCAGCAAACGGGGCGGTGGCGGGACCCACCAAGAGACCCAGTACTTC
TRBV11-2	-	-	TRBJ2-1	CASSPPLGSSYNEQFF	TGTGCCAGCAGCCCCCCACTGGGGAGCTCCTACAATGAGCAGTTCTTC
TRBV11-2	-	TRBD2	TRBJ2-3	CASSLDGTSF	TGTGCCAGCAGCTTAGATGGGACTAGTTTT
TRBV28	-	TRBD1	TRBJ2-7	CASSTTGTGDSYEQYF	TGTGCCAGCAGTACCACCGGGACAGGGGATTCCTACGAGCAGTACTTC
TRBV5-6	-	TRBD1	TRBJ2-2	CASSFVAGTDAFF	TGTGCCAGCAGCTTCGTTGCCGGGACAGACGCGTTTTTT
TRBV13	-	TRBD1	TRBJ1-2	CASTGDRARGYEANYGYTF	TGTGCCAGCACCGGGGACAGGGCTCGGGGATACGAAGCTAACTATGGCTACACCTTC
TRBV10-2	-	-	TRBJ1-4	CASRKERVGANEKLFF	TGCGCCAGCAGAAAAGAACGGGTCGGGGCTAATGAAAAACTGTTTTTT
TRBV29-1	-	-	TRBJ2-1	CSVPRSDEQFF	TGCAGCGTTCCGAGATCGGATGAGCAGTTCTTC
TRBV4-2	-	TRBD2	TRBJ2-1	CASSQEIRLAGGPNEQFF	TGTGCCAGCAGCCAAGAAATCAGACTAGCGGGAGGACCCAATGAGCAGTTCTTC
TRBV7-6	-	-	TRBJ2-6	CASSLGGGLGANVLTF	TGTGCCAGCAGCTTAGGTGGGGGGTTAGGGGCCAACGTCCTGACTTTC
TRBV27	-	-	TRBJ2-1	CASSATGGGLTEQFF	TGTGCCAGCAGTGCGACTGGGGGGGGCCTTACTGAGCAGTTCTTC
TRBV7-2	-	TRBD2	TRBJ2-5	CASSLEQGGRFETQYF	TGTGCCAGCAGCTTAGAGCAAGGCGGGAGGTTCGAGACCCAGTACTTC
TRBV5-5	few	TRBD1	TRBJ1-1	CASGLRPGTGNTEAFF	TGTGCCAGCGGACTTCGTCCCGGGACAGGGAATACTGAAGCTTTCTTT
TRBV9	-	-	TRBJ2-3	CASSAGGWSTDTQYF	TGTGCCAGCAGCGCCGGAGGGTGGAGCACAGATACGCAGTATTTT